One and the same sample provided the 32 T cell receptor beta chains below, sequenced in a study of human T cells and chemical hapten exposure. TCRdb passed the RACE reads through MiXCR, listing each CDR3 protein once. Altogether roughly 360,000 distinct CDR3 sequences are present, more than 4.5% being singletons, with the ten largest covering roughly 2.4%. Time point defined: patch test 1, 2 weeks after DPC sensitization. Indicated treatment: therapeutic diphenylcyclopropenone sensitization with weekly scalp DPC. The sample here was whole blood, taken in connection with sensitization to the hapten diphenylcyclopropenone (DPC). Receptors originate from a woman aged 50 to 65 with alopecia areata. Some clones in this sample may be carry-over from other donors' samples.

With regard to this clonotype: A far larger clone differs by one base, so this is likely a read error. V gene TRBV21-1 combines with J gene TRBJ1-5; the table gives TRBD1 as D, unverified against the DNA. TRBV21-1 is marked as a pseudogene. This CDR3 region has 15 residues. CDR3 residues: CASSPGQGCNQPQHF. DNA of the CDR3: TGTGCCAGCAGTCCGGGACAGGGGTGCAATCAGCCCCAGCATTTT.

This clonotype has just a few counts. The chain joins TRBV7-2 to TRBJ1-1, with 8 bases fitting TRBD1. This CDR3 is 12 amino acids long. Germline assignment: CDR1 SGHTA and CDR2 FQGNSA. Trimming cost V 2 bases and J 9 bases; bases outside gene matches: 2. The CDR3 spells CASSLRTGQAFF. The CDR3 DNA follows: TGTGCCAGCAGCTTACGGACAGGGCAAGCTTTCTTT.

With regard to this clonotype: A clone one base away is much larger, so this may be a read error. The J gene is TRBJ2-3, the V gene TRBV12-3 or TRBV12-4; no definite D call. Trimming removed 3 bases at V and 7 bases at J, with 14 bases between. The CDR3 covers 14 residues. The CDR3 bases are TGTGCCAGCAGTTTCTCCAGCGTACCAAATACGCAGTATTTT. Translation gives CASSFSSVPNTQYF.

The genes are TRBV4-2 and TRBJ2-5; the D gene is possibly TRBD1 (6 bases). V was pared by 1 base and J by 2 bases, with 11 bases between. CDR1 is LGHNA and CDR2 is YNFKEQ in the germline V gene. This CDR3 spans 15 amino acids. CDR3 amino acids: CASSQGGPRQETQYF. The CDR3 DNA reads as TGTGCCAGCAGCCAAGGGGGGCCACGTCAAGAGACCCAGTACTTC.

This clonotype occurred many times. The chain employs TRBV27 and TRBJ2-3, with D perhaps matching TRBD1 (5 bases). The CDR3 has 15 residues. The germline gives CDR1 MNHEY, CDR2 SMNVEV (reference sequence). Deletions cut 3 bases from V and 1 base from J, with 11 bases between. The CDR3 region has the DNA TGTGCCAGCAGTTTTGCAGGGTCGCGCACAGATACGCAGTATTTT. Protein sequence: CASSFAGSRTDTQYF.

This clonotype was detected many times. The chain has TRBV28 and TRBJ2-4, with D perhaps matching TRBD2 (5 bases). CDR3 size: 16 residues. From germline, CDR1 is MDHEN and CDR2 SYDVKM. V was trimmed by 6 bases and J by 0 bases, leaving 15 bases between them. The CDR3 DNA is TGTGCCAGCAGACAAAGCGGAACTCTAGCCAAAAACATTCAGTACTTC. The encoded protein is CASRQSGTLAKNIQYF.

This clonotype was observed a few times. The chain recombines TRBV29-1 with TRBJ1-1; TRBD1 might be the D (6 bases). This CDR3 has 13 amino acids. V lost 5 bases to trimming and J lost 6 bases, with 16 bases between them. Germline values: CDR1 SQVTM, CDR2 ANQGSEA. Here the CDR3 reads CSVSGQFGPEAFF. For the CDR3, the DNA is TGCAGCGTTTCAGGACAGTTTGGTCCTGAAGCTTTCTTT.

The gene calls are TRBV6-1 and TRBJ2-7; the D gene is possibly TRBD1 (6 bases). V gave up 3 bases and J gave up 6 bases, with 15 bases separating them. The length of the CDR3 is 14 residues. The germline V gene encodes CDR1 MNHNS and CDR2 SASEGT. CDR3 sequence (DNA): TGTGCCAGCAGTGACCGGGACATCGCCCGCGAGCAGTACTTC. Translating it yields CASSDRDIAREQYF.

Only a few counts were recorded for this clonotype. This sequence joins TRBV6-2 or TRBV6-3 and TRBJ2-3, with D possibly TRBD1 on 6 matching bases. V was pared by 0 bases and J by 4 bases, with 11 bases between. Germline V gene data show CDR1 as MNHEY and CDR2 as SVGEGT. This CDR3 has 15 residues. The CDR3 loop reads CASSYSTGSADTQYF. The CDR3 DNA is TGTGCCAGCAGTTACTCCACAGGGAGCGCAGATACGCAGTATTTT.

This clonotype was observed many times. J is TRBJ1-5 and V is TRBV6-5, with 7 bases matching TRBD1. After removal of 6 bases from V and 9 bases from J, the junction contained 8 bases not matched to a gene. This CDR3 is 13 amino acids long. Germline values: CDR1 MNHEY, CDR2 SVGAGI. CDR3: CASSRDSRGPQHF. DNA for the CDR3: TGTGCCAGCAGCCGGGACAGCCGGGGGCCCCAGCATTTT.

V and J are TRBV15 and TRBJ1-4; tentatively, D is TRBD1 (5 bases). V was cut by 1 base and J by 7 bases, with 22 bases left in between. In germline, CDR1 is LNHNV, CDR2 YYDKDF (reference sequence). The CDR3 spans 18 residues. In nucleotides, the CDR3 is TGTGCCACCAGCAGAGGAGGCGACAGACACCCAAACACTGAAAAACTGTTTTTT. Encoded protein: CATSRGGDRHPNTEKLFF.

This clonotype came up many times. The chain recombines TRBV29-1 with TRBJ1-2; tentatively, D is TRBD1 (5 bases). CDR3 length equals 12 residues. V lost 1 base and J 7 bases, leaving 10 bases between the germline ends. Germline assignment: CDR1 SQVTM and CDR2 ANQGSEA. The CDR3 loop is CSVEGRVVGYTF. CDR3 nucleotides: TGCAGCGTTGAAGGCAGGGTGGTTGGCTACACCTTC.

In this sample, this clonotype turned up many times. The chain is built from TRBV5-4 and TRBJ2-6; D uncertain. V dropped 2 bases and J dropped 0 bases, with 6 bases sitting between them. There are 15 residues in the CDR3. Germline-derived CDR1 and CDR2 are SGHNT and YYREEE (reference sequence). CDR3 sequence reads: CASSFPSSGANVLTF. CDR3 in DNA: TGTGCCAGCAGCTTTCCATCCTCTGGGGCCAACGTCCTGACTTTC.

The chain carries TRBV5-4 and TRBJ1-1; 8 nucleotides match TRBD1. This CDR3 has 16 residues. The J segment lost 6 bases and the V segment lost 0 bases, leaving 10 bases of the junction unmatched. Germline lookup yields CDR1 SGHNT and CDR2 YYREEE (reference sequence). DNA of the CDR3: TGTGCCAGCAGCTTGGCCGGGGAACAGGGGGTATCTGAAGCTTTCTTT. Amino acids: CASSLAGEQGVSEAFF.

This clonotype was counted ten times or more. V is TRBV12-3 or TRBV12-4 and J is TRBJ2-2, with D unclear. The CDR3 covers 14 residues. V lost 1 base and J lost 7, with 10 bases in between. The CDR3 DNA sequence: TGTGCCAGCAGTTTAGTCCGAAATAACGGGGAGCTGTTTTTT. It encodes CASSLVRNNGELFF.

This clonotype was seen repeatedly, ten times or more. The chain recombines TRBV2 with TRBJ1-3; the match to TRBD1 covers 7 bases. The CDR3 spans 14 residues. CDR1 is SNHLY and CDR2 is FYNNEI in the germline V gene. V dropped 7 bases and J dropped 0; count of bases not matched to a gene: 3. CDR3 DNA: TGTGCCAGCAACGGGGACAGCTCTGGAAACACCATATATTTT. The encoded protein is CASNGDSSGNTIYF.

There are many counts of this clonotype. CDR3 nucleotide sequence: TGTGCCAGCAGTGAGAGGCCCGCTCCTGGAAACACCATATATTTT. It encodes CASSERPAPGNTIYF. This chain joins TRBV27 and TRBJ1-3; D is unclear. Germline V lookup: CDR1 MNHEY, CDR2 SMNVEV (reference sequence). Trimming stripped 5 bases from V and 2 bases from J, with 13 bases between. CDR3 length: 15 residues.

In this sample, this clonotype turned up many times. The CDR3 sequence: CASSPKGGGAETQYF. CDR3 nucleotide sequence: TGTGCCAGCAGCCCGAAGGGTGGAGGGGCAGAGACCCAGTACTTC. The chain has TRBV3-1 and TRBJ2-5; tentatively, D is TRBD2 (6 bases). Germline V gene data show CDR1 as LGHDT and CDR2 as YNNKEL (reference sequence). This CDR3 spans 15 amino acids. Trimming removed 4 bases at V and 4 bases at J, with 16 bases between.

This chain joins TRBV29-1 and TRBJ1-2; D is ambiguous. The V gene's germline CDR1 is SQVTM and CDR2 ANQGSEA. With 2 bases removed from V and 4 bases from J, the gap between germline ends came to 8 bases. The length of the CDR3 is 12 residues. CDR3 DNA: TGCAGCGTTGAACTGCGGACCTATGGCTACACCTTC. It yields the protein CSVELRTYGYTF.

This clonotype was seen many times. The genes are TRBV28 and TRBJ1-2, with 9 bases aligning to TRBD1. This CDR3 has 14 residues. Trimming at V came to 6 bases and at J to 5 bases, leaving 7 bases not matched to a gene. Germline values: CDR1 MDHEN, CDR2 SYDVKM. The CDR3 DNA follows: TGTGCCAGCAGCACACAGGGGGCAGGGTATGGCTACACCTTC. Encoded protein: CASSTQGAGYGYTF.

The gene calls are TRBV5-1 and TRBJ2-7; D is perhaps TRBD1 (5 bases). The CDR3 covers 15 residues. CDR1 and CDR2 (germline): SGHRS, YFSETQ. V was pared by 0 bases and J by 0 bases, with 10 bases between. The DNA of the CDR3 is TGCGCCAGCAGCTTGGCGACAGACAGCTCCTACGAGCAGTACTTC. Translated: CASSLATDSSYEQYF.

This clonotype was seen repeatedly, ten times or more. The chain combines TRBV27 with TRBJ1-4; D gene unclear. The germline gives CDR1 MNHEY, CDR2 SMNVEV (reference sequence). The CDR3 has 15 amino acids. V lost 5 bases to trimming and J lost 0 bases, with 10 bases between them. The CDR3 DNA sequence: TGTGCCAGCAGTCCCGGACGGTCAACTAATGAAAAACTGTTTTTT. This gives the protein CASSPGRSTNEKLFF.

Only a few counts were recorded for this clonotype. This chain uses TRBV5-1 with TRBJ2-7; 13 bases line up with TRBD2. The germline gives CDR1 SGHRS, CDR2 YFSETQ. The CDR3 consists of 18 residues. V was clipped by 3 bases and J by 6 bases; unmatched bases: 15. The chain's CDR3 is CASSYGTGLAGPGGEQYF. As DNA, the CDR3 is TGCGCCAGCAGCTACGGGACGGGACTAGCGGGGCCCGGCGGCGAGCAGTACTTC.

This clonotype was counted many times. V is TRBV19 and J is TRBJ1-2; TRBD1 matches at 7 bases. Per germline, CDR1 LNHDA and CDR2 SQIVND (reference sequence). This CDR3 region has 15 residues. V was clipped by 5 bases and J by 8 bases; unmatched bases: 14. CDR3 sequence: CASSSERQGDNGYTF. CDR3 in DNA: TGTGCCAGTAGTTCCGAGCGTCAGGGGGACAACGGCTACACCTTC.

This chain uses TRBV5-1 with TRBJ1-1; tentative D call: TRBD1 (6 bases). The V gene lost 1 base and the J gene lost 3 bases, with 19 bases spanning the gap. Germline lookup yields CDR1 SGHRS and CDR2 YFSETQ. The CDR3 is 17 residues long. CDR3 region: CASSLTPSGTKYTEAFF. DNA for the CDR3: TGCGCCAGCAGCTTGACCCCCTCCGGGACAAAGTACACTGAAGCTTTCTTT. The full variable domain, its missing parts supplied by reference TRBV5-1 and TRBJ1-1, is KAGVTQTPRYLIKTRGQQVTLSCSPISGHRSVSWYQQTPGQGLQFLFEYFSETQRNKGNFPGRFSGRQFSNSRSEMNVSTLELGDSALYLCASSLTPSGTKYTEAFFGQGTRLTVV.

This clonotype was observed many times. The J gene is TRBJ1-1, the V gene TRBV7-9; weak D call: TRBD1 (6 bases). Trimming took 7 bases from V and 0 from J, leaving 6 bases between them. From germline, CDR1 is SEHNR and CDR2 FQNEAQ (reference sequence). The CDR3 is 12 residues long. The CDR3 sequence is CASNRVNTEAFF. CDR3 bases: TGTGCCAGCAACAGGGTGAACACTGAAGCTTTCTTT. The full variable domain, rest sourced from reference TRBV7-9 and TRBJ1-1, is DTGVSQNPRHKITKRGQNVTFRCDPISEHNRLYWYRQTLGQGPEFLTYFQNEAQLEKSRLLSDRFSAERPKGSFSTLEIQRTEQGDSAMYLCASNRVNTEAFFGQGTRLTVV.

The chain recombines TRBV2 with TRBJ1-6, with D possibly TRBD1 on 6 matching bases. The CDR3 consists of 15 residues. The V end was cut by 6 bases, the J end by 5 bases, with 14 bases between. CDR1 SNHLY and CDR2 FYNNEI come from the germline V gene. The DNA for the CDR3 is TGTGCCAGCAGGCGAGAGGGGGGGGATAATTCACCCCTCCACTTT. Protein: CASRREGGDNSPLHF.

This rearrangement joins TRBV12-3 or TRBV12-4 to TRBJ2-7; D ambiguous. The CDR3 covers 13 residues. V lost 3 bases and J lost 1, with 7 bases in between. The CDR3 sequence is CASSFVGSYEQYF. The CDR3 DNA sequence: TGTGCCAGCAGTTTTGTCGGATCCTACGAGCAGTACTTC.

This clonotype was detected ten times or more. This CDR3 reads CASSATGLEPQHF. The CDR3 nucleotides are TGTGCCAGCAGCGCGACAGGGCTTGAGCCCCAGCATTTT. The chain combines TRBV9 with TRBJ1-5, with 7 bases matching TRBD1. Germline values: CDR1 SGDLS, CDR2 YYNGEE. The CDR3 runs 13 residues. J lost 8 bases, V lost 3 bases, and 5 bases had no gene match.

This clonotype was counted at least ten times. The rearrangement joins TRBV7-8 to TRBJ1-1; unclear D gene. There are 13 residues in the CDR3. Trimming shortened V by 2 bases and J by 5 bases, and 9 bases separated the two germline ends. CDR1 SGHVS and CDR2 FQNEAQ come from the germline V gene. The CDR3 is CASSLTWRTEAFF. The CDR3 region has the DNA TGTGCCAGCAGCTTAACCTGGAGGACTGAAGCTTTCTTT.

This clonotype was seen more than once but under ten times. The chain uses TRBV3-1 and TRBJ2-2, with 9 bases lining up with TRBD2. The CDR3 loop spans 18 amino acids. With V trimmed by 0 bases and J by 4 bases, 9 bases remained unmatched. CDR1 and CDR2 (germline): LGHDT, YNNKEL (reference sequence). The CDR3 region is CASSQDQVAGVFTGELFF. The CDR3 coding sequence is TGTGCCAGCAGCCAAGATCAGGTAGCGGGAGTGTTCACCGGGGAGCTGTTTTTT. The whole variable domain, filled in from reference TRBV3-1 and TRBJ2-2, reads DTAVSQTPKYLVTQMGNDKSIKCEQNLGHDTMYWYKQDSKKFLKIMFSYNNKELIINETVPNRFSPKSPDKAHLNLHINSLELGDSAVYFCASSQDQVAGVFTGELFFGEGSRLTVL.

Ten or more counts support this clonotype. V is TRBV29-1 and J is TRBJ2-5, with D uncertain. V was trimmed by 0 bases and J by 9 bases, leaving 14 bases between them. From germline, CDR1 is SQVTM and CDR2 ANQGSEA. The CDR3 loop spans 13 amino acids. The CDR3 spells CSVEDRVLLAQYF. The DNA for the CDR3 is TGCAGCGTTGAAGATCGGGTGTTATTGGCCCAGTACTTC.